This T cell receptor (beta chain) was captured in a study of Ad26.COV2.S vaccination and SARS-CoV-2 variants. Findings of the study overall: Whether participants received vaccine or placebo, their non-spike TCR breadth was similar. Spike-specific CD8+ and CD4+ T cell responses reportedly showed substantial breadth after vaccination.

This clone was detected only once. Its antigen remains unidentified. Clones were sequenced by immunoSEQ multiplex PCR, and TCRdb holds only the in-frame ones, with some missing. The sample lists over 90,000 clones, around 82% occurring once. This CDR3 has 16 amino acids. Unmatched junction bases numbered 5, after V lost 7 bases and J lost 1 base. CDR1 and CDR2 (germline): WSHSY, SAAADI. Source: peripheral blood, taken after recovery from COVID-19. This chain connects TRBV10-2 to TRBJ2-3; 13 bases match TRBD2. This TCR was sampled from a human donor who had recovered from COVID-19. Here the CDR3 DNA reads TGCGCCAGCACCGGGACTAGCGGGGCCGGCACAGATACGCAGTATTTT. Translation: CASTGTSGAGTDTQYF.